This T cell receptor beta chain originates from a study of OX40 agonist ivuxolimab in advanced cancers. This table comes from immunoSEQ multiplex PCR, and its TCRdb copy is limited to in-frame clones, with some not included. The sample holds 65,000 to 95,000 clones; about 83% are singletons and the top ten take about 0.76%. CDR1 and CDR2 from the germline V gene are LNHDA and SQIVND (reference sequence). The CDR3 sequence is 14 residues long. Trimming shortened V by 7 bases and J by 8 bases, and 18 bases separated the two germline ends. Sample: CD4+ or CD8+ T cells sorted from blood, taken in a trial of the OX40 agonist ivuxolimab. The sequence came from an adult with an advanced solid tumor such as melanoma, head and neck, liver or kidney cancer. The chain carries TRBV19 and TRBJ2-4; D gene uncertain. The CDR3 sequence is CASTLDPGEDIQYF. The CDR3 DNA is TGTGCCAGTACTTTGGACCCGGGCGAGGACATTCAGTACTTC. Looking up the rest from reference TRBV19 and TRBJ2-4 gives the full variable domain: DGGITQSPKYLFRKEGQNVTLSCEQNLNHDAMYWYRQDPGQGLRLIYYSQIVNDFQKGDIAEGYSVSREKKESFPLTVTSAQKNPTAFYLCASTLDPGEDIQYFGAGTRLSVL.